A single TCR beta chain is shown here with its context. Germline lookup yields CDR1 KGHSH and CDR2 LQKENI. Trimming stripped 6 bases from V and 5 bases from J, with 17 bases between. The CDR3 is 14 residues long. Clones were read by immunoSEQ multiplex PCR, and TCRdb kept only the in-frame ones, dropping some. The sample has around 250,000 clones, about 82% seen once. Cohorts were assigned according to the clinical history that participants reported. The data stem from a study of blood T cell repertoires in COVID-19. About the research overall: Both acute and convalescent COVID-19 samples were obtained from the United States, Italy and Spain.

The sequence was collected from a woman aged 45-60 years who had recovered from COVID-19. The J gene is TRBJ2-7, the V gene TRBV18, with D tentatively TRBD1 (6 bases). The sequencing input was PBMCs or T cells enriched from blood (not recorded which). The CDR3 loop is CASSPFLDSDEQYF. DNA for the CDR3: TGTGCCAGCTCCCCCTTTCTGGACAGCGACGAGCAGTACTTC.